Shown below are 24 T cell receptor beta chains from a single sample sequenced in a study of CD8+ T cells in alopecia areata. From alopecia areata patients, lesional scalp punch biopsies and peripheral blood were collected. Investigators isolated RNA and reverse transcribed it into cDNA to act as the sequencing template. Here immunoSEQ multiplex PCR was the method, and the copy in TCRdb shows in-frame clones only, minus some. This sample has more than 10,000 clones, with roughly 56% found just once. The sample consisted of skin, taken at week 0. These receptors were taken from a human donor with alopecia areata.

This chain joins TRBV9 and TRBJ1-2; 8 bases agree with TRBD1. Looked up from germline, CDR1 is SGDLS and CDR2 is YYNGEE. CDR3 length equals 13 residues. Losses at the gene ends were 4 bases for V and 8 bases for J; bases not matched to a gene: 7. This CDR3 reads CASSSQTGDGYTF. The CDR3 DNA is TGTGCCAGCAGCTCTCAGACAGGGGACGGCTACACCTTC.

This chain links TRBV6-1 with TRBJ2-3; TRBD2 might be the D (6 bases). CDR1 is MNHNS, CDR2 SASEGT, per germline. The ends were cut back, 7 bases at V and 1 base at J, with 9 bases in the middle. CDR3 length: 13 residues. CDR3 sequence: CASTWGGTDTQYF. The CDR3, as DNA: TGTGCCAGCACGTGGGGGGGCACAGATACGCAGTATTTT.

CDR3 in DNA: TGTGCCAGCAACGGCCTGGGCACTGAAGCTTTCTTT. As protein: CASNGLGTEAFF. This rearrangement joins TRBV2 to TRBJ1-1, with no clear D. The germline V and J ends were trimmed by 7 bases and 4 bases, with 10 bases remaining between them. The CDR3 runs 12 residues. The germline V gene encodes CDR1 SNHLY and CDR2 FYNNEI.

The V call is TRBV9, the J call TRBJ2-3; 7 nucleotides match TRBD2. V shed 0 bases and J 0 bases; nucleotides not matched to a gene: 7. Germline CDR1 SGDLS, CDR2 YYNGEE. CDR3 length equals 17 residues. In DNA form, the CDR3 reads TGTGCCAGCAGCGTAGCTCCTAGCGGCATTAGCACAGATACGCAGTATTTT. Translating gives CASSVAPSGISTDTQYF.

This clone was counted only a few times. V is TRBV10-1 and J is TRBJ1-1; D gene unclear. V was trimmed by 0 bases and J by 10 bases, leaving 12 bases between them. In germline, CDR1 is WNHNN, CDR2 SYGVQD (reference sequence). The CDR3 loop spans 13 amino acids. CDR3 bases: TGCGCCAGCAGTGAGTCGCGGGCGCGGGGAGCTTTCTTT. Its translation is CASSESRARGAFF.

This chain uses TRBV14 with TRBJ1-1; TRBD1 is a possible D gene (6 bases). The CDR3 spans 13 residues. The germline gives CDR1 SGHDN, CDR2 FVKESK. Trimming removed 3 bases from V and 4 bases from J, with 9 bases in between. Here the CDR3 reads CASSQDSRTEAFF. The CDR3 DNA sequence: TGTGCCAGCAGCCAGGACAGCCGCACTGAAGCTTTCTTT.

This clone occurred a few times. The J gene is TRBJ1-5, the V gene TRBV11-2; TRBD1 matches 9 bases. The germline gives CDR1 SGHAT, CDR2 FQNNGV. The junction had 4 bases not matched to a gene; V was cut back by 5 bases and J by 2 bases. The CDR3 extends over 15 amino acids. The CDR3 reads CASSKTGGGNQPQHF. CDR3 coding DNA: TGTGCCAGCAGCAAGACAGGGGGTGGCAATCAGCCCCAGCATTTT.

V usage is TRBV5-6 and J usage is TRBJ1-6; D remains unclear. The CDR3 covers 15 residues. Germline V CDR1 and CDR2: SGHDT, YYEEEE. Trimming cost V 4 bases and J 6 bases, with 14 bases left between them. Written as DNA, the CDR3 is TGTGCCAGCAGCCCTTGGGAAGGAAGTAATTCACCCCTCCACTTT. Its protein product is CASSPWEGSNSPLHF.

This clone came up a few times. This chain joins TRBV6-5 and TRBJ1-2; D is perhaps TRBD1 (5 bases). The CDR3 spans 13 residues. CDR1 is MNHEY and CDR2 is SVGAGI in the germline V gene. V lost 5 bases, J lost 8 bases, and 15 bases lay in between. The CDR3 DNA follows: TGTGCCAGCAGTGAAGTCCAGGGAGGAGGCTACACCTTC. The encoded protein is CASSEVQGGGYTF.

The gene calls are TRBV4-1 and TRBJ1-1; TRBD1 matches at 9 bases. The CDR3 has 15 amino acids. Per the germline V gene, CDR1 is MGHRA and CDR2 is YSYEKL. V lost 3 bases, J lost 5 bases, and 7 bases stayed unmatched. CDR3 amino acids: CASSHPGQGLTEAFF. In DNA form, the CDR3 reads TGCGCCAGCAGCCACCCGGGACAGGGATTGACTGAAGCTTTCTTT.

This clone has more than one count but fewer than ten. The chain is built from TRBV6-6 and TRBJ2-3, with D perhaps TRBD2 (6 bases). The CDR3 runs to 15 residues. With 4 bases removed from V and 5 bases from J, the gap between germline ends came to 16 bases. CDR1 is MNHNY, CDR2 SVGAGI, per germline (reference sequence). In nucleotides, the CDR3 is TGTGCCAGCAGTTGGAGGGGAGTAGTCCGAGATACGCAGTATTTT. This sequence encodes CASSWRGVVRDTQYF.

This chain uses TRBV6-1 with TRBJ2-5, with TRBD1 matching over 8 bases. CDR1 MNHNS and CDR2 SASEGT come from the germline V gene. This CDR3 spans 14 amino acids. J gave up 0 bases and V 4 bases, and 1 base lay outside the gene matches. CDR3 in amino acids: CASSGTGYQETQYF. DNA of the CDR3: TGTGCCAGCAGTGGGACAGGGTACCAAGAGACCCAGTACTTC.

This chain joins TRBV5-1 and TRBJ1-2, with D tentatively TRBD1 (5 bases). Germline assignment: CDR1 SGHRS and CDR2 YFSETQ. The ends were cut back, 0 bases at V and 8 bases at J, with 20 bases in the middle. This CDR3 is built from 16 residues. The CDR3 DNA reads as TGCGCCAGCAGCTTGGCGGGCTCTGGGCAGGGAAGGGGCTACACCTTC. This sequence encodes CASSLAGSGQGRGYTF.

Points on this clone: Sequence at one end of the junction differs from germline and may be a read error. The gene calls are TRBV7-9 and TRBJ1-4; no clear D. Germline V gives CDR1 SEHNR, CDR2 FQNEAQ (reference sequence). This CDR3 is 15 amino acids long. The CDR3, as DNA: TGTGCCAGCAGCCCTGGGAGAGAGCTTAATGAAGAACTGTTTTTT. This gives the protein CASSPGRELNEELFF.

The chain joins TRBV6-4 to TRBJ2-7; D ambiguous. The germline gives CDR1 MRHNA, CDR2 SNTAGT. Between the trimmed V and J ends, which lost 0 bases and 6 bases, there was a span of 9 bases. CDR3 length: 13 amino acids. The chain's CDR3 is CASSDSANGEQYF. The CDR3 bases are TGTGCCAGCAGTGACTCGGCCAACGGCGAGCAGTACTTC.

The J gene is TRBJ1-2, the V gene TRBV7-3; 10 bases are a match to TRBD1. J gave up 0 bases and V 6 bases, and 16 bases lay outside the gene matches. The CDR3 runs 19 residues. CDR1 is SGHTA and CDR2 is FQGTGA in the germline V gene. The CDR3 DNA is TGTGCCAGCAGTTCTTGCCCTCCGGGACAGGGGTACTCTAACTATGGCTACACCTTC. Translated: CASSSCPPGQGYSNYGYTF.

The V gene is TRBV4-1, the J gene TRBJ2-1; 11 bases map to TRBD2. The germline V gene has CDR1 MGHRA and CDR2 YSYEKL. This CDR3 is 18 amino acids long. J lost 6 bases, V lost 1 base, and 11 bases had no gene match. As DNA, the CDR3 is TGCGCCAGCAGCCAAGTTGACTTAGGACTAGCGGGTACCAATGAGCAGTTCTTC. Translated, it gives CASSQVDLGLAGTNEQFF.

This chain connects TRBV6-5 to TRBJ2-1, with D possibly TRBD1 on 7 matching bases. V dropped 5 bases and J dropped 12 bases, with 11 bases sitting between them. This CDR3 is built from 11 residues. From germline, CDR1 is MNHEY and CDR2 SVGAGI. In DNA form, the CDR3 reads TGTGCCAGCAGTAACAGGGGAGGGCAGTTCTTC. It encodes CASSNRGGQFF.

The rearrangement links TRBV6-6 to TRBJ1-5; perhaps TRBD1 as D (6 bases). There are 15 residues in the CDR3. Between the trimmed V and J ends, which lost 6 bases and 3 bases, there was a span of 15 bases. CDR1 MNHNY and CDR2 SVGAGI come from the germline V gene (reference sequence). The CDR3 nucleotides are TGTGCCAGCAGGCCAGGACAGCGCCTCAATCAGCCCCAGCATTTT. Translated, it gives CASRPGQRLNQPQHF.

This clone was counted a few times. The chain has TRBV29-1 and TRBJ1-1; D is possibly TRBD1 (5 bases). Germline loops: CDR1 SQVTM, CDR2 ANQGSEA. V lost 3 bases, J lost 5 bases, and 13 bases lay in between. The CDR3 totals 13 residues. This chain's CDR3 is CSVDSTRGTEAFF. The DNA of the CDR3 is TGCAGCGTTGACTCAACGCGGGGGACTGAAGCTTTCTTT.

V is TRBV6-4 and J is TRBJ1-6; the D gene is possibly TRBD1 (6 bases). Germline V lookup: CDR1 MRHNA, CDR2 SNTAGT. V was clipped by 6 bases and J by 5 bases, with 8 bases between them. CDR3 length: 13 amino acids. CDR3 coding DNA: TGTGCCAGCAGGGACAGTAATAATTCACCCCTCCACTTT. It yields the protein CASRDSNNSPLHF.

This clone was detected once. V gene TRBV10-3 combines with J gene TRBJ1-5; D is unresolved. Germline V lookup: CDR1 ENHRY, CDR2 SYGVKD. The CDR3 runs to 15 residues. V was cut by 2 bases and J by 5 bases, with 13 bases left in between. DNA of the CDR3: TGTGCCATCAGTGAGGATGCGAGGGCTTATCAGCCCCAGCATTTT. It is translated as CAISEDARAYQPQHF.

This clone came up a few times. The genes are TRBV6-6 and TRBJ1-4, with a tentative D call TRBD1 (6 bases). The CDR3 has 14 amino acids. Germline values: CDR1 MNHNY, CDR2 SVGAGI (reference sequence). With 6 bases removed from V and 4 bases from J, the gap between germline ends came to 12 bases. The CDR3 region is CASRQGSVNEKLFF. CDR3 DNA: TGTGCCAGCAGACAGGGCTCGGTTAATGAAAAACTGTTTTTT.

The chain uses TRBV6-6 and TRBJ1-5; 8 nucleotides align to TRBD1. Germline V CDR1 and CDR2: MNHNY, SVGAGI (reference sequence). The ends lost 5 bases at V and 2 bases at J; junction bases unmatched: 5. The CDR3 is 15 amino acids. The CDR3 nucleotides read TGTGCCAGCAGTGCGCCGGGACAGGGCAATCAGCCCCAGCATTTT. This sequence encodes CASSAPGQGNQPQHF.